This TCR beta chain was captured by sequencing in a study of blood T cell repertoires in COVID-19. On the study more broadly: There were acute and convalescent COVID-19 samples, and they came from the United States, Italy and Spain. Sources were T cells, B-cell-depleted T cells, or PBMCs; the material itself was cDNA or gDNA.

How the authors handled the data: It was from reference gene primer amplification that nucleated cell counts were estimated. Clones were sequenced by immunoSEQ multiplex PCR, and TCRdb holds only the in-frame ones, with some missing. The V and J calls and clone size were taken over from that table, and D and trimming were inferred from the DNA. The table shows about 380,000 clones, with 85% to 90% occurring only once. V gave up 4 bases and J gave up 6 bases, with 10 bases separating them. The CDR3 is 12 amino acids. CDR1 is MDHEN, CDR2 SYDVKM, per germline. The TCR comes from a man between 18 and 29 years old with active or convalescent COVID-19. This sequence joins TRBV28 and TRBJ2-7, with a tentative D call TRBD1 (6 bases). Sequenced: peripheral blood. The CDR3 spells CASSSNRVEQYF. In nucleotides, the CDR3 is TGTGCCAGCAGTTCGAACAGGGTCGAGCAGTACTTC.